A selection of T cell receptor beta chains follows, all from one sample in a study of blood T cell repertoires in COVID-19. Produced via immunoSEQ multiplex PCR; TCRdb's table is partial and in-frame only. Among about 330,000 clones listed, around 86% were seen once. The sample was PBMCs or T cells enriched from blood (not recorded which). The receptors were gathered from a woman aged 18-30 years who had recovered from COVID-19. Each CDR3 is given with its conserved first and last residue. Fields, in order: CDR3 protein, clone size, V gene. The listing skips clone size in some rows; elsewhere it reads once, few, many or a size class.

CASSLSTGSGRGYTF | NA | TRBV28
CASSYPPGTVETQYF | NA | TRBV6-6
CASSAGTGSSYEQYF | NA | TRBV9
CASSPDRGDGYTF | NA | TRBV7-9
CASSSGEGERANSPLHF | NA | TRBV7-9
CASSSRTSPSTLGQRRYGYTF | NA | TRBV28
CAWSPGAGNGYTF | few | TRBV30
CASRRTGGLDEQYF | NA | TRBV6-5
CSVGTGQGNGYTF | NA | TRBV29-1
CASSGGGKTYTEAFF | NA | TRBV27
CAAGTGGNQPQHF | NA | TRBV24-1
CASSEFRGRDQPQHF | NA | TRBV6-1
CASSFAPSVGSNEQFF | once | TRBV28
CASSLAASSYNEQFF | few | TRBV7-2
CASSPPWRVEPSNEQFF | few | TRBV7-2
CASRSGLAGAYEQYF | NA | TRBV27
CASSLPGLNNYGYTF | few | TRBV28
CASRRSGPNTEAFF | NA | TRBV25-1
CASSRTGTNTEAFF | NA | TRBV18
CAISVTQDQPQHF | NA | TRBV10-3
CASSQDNGRDYEQYF | few | TRBV4-1
CASSLTSGRGLAYEQYF | NA | TRBV5-1
CASSSGGGRNTIYF | NA | TRBV18
CASSPSGGYSYEQYF | NA | TRBV18
CASSPATGGLNEQFF | NA | TRBV28
CASSLQDSNTEAFF | NA | TRBV5-1
CASSLTGRPITEAFF | NA | TRBV27
CASSQSKKAAKHQPQHF | NA | TRBV23-1
CASSQNTGFLSEAFF | NA | TRBV16
CSVERDSYGYTF | NA | TRBV29-1
CASSLGSGTEAFF | NA | TRBV5-1
CASRQYGSGGDYGYTF | NA | TRBV7-9
CSAGRGFRGYTF | once | TRBV29-1